The 9 T cell receptor beta chains below all came from one sample that was sequenced in a study of vaccination and CD4 T cells after COVID-19 (dated by TCRdb to 2021 to 2024). This specimen's treatment or condition label, per the study, means: roughly 10-day PBMC culture with coronavirus spike peptide pools or control peptides (ViraFEST assay). For these receptors, no antigen is known. Libraries were made using PCR. The reads were generated on an Illumina iSeq 100. TCR sequencing of DNA from cultured CD4+ T cells used the Oncomine TCR Beta short-read assay at the Johns Hopkins FTIC core. TCRdb reanalyzed the raw reads on its own, using fastp at Q25 for trimming and MiXCR for clone calling, and kept in-frame beta chains. Entries are consolidated by CDR3 protein sequence, retaining the most common genes and DNA. The sample has 15,000 or so distinct CDR3 sequences on record, roughly 76% of them singletons. The ten largest account for 20% to 25% of the sample.

The sample comprised CD4+ T cells from blood, cultured in vitro. Source of these receptors: a human donor who had recovered from COVID-19.

The rearrangement links TRBV7-2 to TRBJ1-2, with no clear D. The germline CDR1 and CDR2 sequences are SGHTA and FQGNSA. The CDR3 has 12 amino acids. The ends were cut back, 2 bases at V and 4 bases at J, with 5 bases in the middle. CDR3 bases: TGTGCCAGCAGCTTAACTGGCTATGGCTACACCTTC. Protein sequence: CASSLTGYGYTF.

The chain carries TRBV20-1 and TRBJ2-3, with 9 nucleotides matching TRBD1. Germline lookup yields CDR1 DFQATT and CDR2 SNEGSKA (reference sequence). Trimming took 3 bases from V and 5 from J; bases not matched to a gene: 12. The CDR3 is 16 residues long. The CDR3 region has the DNA TGCAGTGCTAGTCCCCTACAGGGGGCGCCTAGAGATACGCAGTATTTT. This sequence encodes CSASPLQGAPRDTQYF.

CDR3 nucleotides: TGTGCCAGCAGCCCTGGACGGGTTAACTATGGCTACACCTTC. This translates into CASSPGRVNYGYTF. The V gene is TRBV7-2, the J gene TRBJ1-2; D is uncertain. Germline loops: CDR1 SGHTA, CDR2 FQGNSA. Trimming cost V 5 bases and J 1 base, with 11 bases left between them. The CDR3 consists of 14 residues.

This sequence joins TRBV6-1 and TRBJ1-1; the D is unclear. The CDR3 sequence is 14 residues long. The germline V gene has CDR1 MNHNS and CDR2 SASEGT. The germline V and J ends were trimmed by 1 base and 1 base, with 7 bases remaining between them. CDR3 nucleotides: TGTGCCAGCAGTGAAGGTCACTCGAACACTGAAGCTTTCTTT. Its protein is CASSEGHSNTEAFF.

CDR3 nucleotides: TGTGCCAGCAGGAGAACAGGGTCGGACTATGGCTACACCTTC. Protein product: CASRRTGSDYGYTF. This chain links TRBV6-1 with TRBJ1-2; D is possibly TRBD1 (6 bases). CDR3 length: 14 residues. Trimming stripped 6 bases from V and 3 bases from J, with 14 bases between. Germline V lookup: CDR1 MNHNS, CDR2 SASEGT.

The chain has TRBV6-1 and TRBJ2-5; the match to TRBD2 covers 12 bases. Looked up from germline, CDR1 is MNHNS and CDR2 is SASEGT. This CDR3 spans 16 amino acids. The V segment lost 2 bases and the J segment 5 bases; nucleotides outside the gene matches: 6. The chain's CDR3 is CASSERASGRAETQYF. As DNA, the CDR3 is TGTGCCAGCAGTGAAAGGGCTAGCGGGAGGGCTGAGACCCAGTACTTC.

The chain links TRBV7-2 to TRBJ2-2; possibly TRBD2 for D (6 bases). V was clipped by 5 bases and J by 6 bases, with 13 bases between them. The germline V gene has CDR1 SGHTA and CDR2 FQGNSA. The CDR3 consists of 14 residues. CDR3 DNA: TGTGCCAGCAGCCTATCCGGAGGGGCCGGGGAGCTGTTTTTT. Translation gives CASSLSGGAGELFF.

V gene TRBV2 combines with J gene TRBJ1-5; tentatively, D is TRBD1 (5 bases). This CDR3 has 16 amino acids. Trimming took off 8 bases at V and 0 bases at J, with 17 bases between the two ends. Germline values: CDR1 SNHLY, CDR2 FYNNEI. The CDR3 loop reads CASGRDWGYSNQPQHF. The CDR3 coding sequence is TGTGCCAGCGGACGGGACTGGGGTTATAGCAATCAGCCCCAGCATTTT.

This clonotype has just one count. V usage is TRBV9 and J usage is TRBJ1-1; D is unclear. Germline assignment: CDR1 SGDLS and CDR2 YYNGEE. Trimming pared 0 bases from V and 1 base from J, leaving 7 bases between. The CDR3 has 14 amino acids. This CDR3 is CASSVVGENTEAFF. As DNA, the CDR3 is TGTGCCAGCAGCGTAGTTGGGGAGAACACTGAAGCTTTCTTT.